What follows are 4 T cell receptor beta chains derived from one specimen sequenced in a study of blood T cell repertoires in COVID-19 (dated by TCRdb to the early 2020s). Libraries were prepared through the immunoSEQ multiplex PCR assay. The clones in this table, taken by TCRdb from immuneACCESS, are in-frame only. Not every clone is retained; where verified, under half of the shortfall comes from an unresolved V gene, and the cause of the rest is unknown. This sample is represented by fewer than 350,000 clones; about 86% of them were singletons. The biggest ten clones account for less than 15% of the sample. The sequenced material came from peripheral blood. These receptors all stem from a woman in her twenties or thirties with COVID-19, enrolled during active disease.

V usage is TRBV6-2 or TRBV6-3 and J usage is TRBJ1-2; no definite D call. Germline CDR1 MNHEY, CDR2 SVGEGT. The V end was cut by 2 bases, the J end by 6 bases, with 7 bases between. The CDR3 consists of 12 residues. This CDR3 reads CASSYPPDGYTF. The CDR3 DNA reads TGTGCCAGCAGTTACCCCCCGGATGGCTACACCTTC.

The rearrangement uses TRBV4-1 and TRBJ2-1, with D perhaps matching TRBD2 (6 bases). The germline gives CDR1 MGHRA, CDR2 YSYEKL. Deletions cut 1 base from V and 6 bases from J, with 13 bases between. The length of the CDR3 is 15 residues. CDR3 protein: CASSQVSGLRNEQFF. The DNA for the CDR3 is TGCGCCAGCAGCCAAGTGAGCGGGCTACGCAATGAGCAGTTCTTC.

Written as DNA, the CDR3 is TGTGCCAGCATTGGGACAGATAGCACAGATACGCAGTATTTT. Its protein product is CASIGTDSTDTQYF. This chain uses TRBV28 with TRBJ2-3; 7 nucleotides line up with TRBD1. In germline, CDR1 is MDHEN, CDR2 SYDVKM. The CDR3 loop spans 14 amino acids. After removal of 7 bases from V and 0 bases from J, the junction contained 4 bases not matched to a gene.

The CDR3 region has the DNA TGTGCCAGCAGACTGGGACTAGTAGTAAGGGATGAGCAGTTCTTC. Residues: CASRLGLVVRDEQFF. The J gene is TRBJ2-1, the V gene TRBV5-6; 8 positions agree with TRBD2. Germline CDR1 SGHDT, CDR2 YYEEEE. V trimming: 5 bases; J trimming: 8 bases; junction bases outside the gene matches: 12. CDR3 length: 15 amino acids. Full variable domain (rest looked up from reference TRBV5-6 and TRBJ2-1): DAGVTQSPTHLIKTRGQQVTLRCSPKSGHDTVSWYQQALGQGPQFIFQYYEEEERQRGNFPDRFSGHQFPNYSSELNVNALLLGDSALYLCASRLGLVVRDEQFFGPGTRLTVL.